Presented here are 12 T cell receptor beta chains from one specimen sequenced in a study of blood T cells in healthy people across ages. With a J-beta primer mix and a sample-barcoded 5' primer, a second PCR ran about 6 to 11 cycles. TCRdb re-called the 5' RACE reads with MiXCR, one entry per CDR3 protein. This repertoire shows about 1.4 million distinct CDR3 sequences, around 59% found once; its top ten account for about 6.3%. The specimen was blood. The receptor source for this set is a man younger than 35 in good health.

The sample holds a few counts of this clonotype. CDR3 in amino acids: CASSDRNIQYF. The CDR3 DNA reads as TGTGCCAGCAGCGACAGGAACATTCAGTACTTC. The gene calls are TRBV7-2 and TRBJ2-4; D possibly corresponds to TRBD1 (6 bases). Germline V gene data show CDR1 as SGHTA and CDR2 as FQGNSA. The CDR3 sequence is 11 residues long. V was cut by 5 bases and J by 7 bases, with 6 bases left in between.

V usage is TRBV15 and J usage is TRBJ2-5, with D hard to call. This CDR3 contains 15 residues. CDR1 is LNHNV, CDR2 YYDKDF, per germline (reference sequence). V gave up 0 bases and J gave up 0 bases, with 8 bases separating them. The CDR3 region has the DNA TGTGCCACCAGCAGAGATCTAAGGGACCAAGAGACCCAGTACTTC. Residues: CATSRDLRDQETQYF.

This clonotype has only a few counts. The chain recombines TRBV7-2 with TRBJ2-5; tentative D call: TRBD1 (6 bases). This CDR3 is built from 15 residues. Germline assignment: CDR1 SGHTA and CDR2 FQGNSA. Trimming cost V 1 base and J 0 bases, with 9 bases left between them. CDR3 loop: CASSLVTGHQETQYF. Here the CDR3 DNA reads TGTGCCAGCAGCTTAGTTACAGGGCACCAAGAGACCCAGTACTTC.

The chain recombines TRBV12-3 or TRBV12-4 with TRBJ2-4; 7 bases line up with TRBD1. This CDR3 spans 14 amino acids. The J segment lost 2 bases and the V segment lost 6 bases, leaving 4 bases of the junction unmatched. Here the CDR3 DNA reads TGTGCCAGCAGCCCACAGGGGACCAAAAACATTCAGTACTTC. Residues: CASSPQGTKNIQYF.

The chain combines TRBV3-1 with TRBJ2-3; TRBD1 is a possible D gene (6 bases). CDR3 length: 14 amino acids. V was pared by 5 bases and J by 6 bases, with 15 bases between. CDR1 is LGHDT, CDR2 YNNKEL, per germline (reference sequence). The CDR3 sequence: CASSTSRGVDTQYF. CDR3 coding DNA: TGTGCCAGCAGCACTTCCAGGGGCGTGGATACGCAGTATTTT.

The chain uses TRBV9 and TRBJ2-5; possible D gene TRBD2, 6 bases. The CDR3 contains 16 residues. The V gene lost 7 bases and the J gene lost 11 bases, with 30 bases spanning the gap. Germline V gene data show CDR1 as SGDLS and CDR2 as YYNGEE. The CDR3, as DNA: TGTGCCAGCGCCGAGAGGGCAGCGGGCCACTACAATGAGCAGTACTTC. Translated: CASAERAAGHYNEQYF.

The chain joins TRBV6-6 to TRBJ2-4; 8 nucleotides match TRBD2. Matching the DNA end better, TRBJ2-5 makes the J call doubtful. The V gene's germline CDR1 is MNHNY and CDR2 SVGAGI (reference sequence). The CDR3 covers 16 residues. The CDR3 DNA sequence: TGTGCCAGCAGTTACTCGACCGCGGGAGGTCAAGAGACCCAGTACTTC. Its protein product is CASSYSTAGGQETQYF.

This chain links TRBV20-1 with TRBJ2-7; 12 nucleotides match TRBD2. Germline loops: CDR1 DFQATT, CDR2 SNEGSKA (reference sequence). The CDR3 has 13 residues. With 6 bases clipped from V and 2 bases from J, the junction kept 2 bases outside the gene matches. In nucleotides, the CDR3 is TGCAGTGCCTCTAGCGGGGGGGCCTACGAGCAGTACTTC. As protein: CSASSGGAYEQYF.

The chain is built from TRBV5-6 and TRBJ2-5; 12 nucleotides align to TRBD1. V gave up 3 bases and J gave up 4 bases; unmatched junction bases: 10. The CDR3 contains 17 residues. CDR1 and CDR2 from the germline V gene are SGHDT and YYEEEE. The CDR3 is CASSYGTGGANPETQYF. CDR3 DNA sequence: TGTGCCAGCAGCTATGGGACAGGGGGCGCCAATCCAGAGACCCAGTACTTC. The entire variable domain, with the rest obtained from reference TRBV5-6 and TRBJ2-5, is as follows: DAGVTQSPTHLIKTRGQQVTLRCSPKSGHDTVSWYQQALGQGPQFIFQYYEEEERQRGNFPDRFSGHQFPNYSSELNVNALLLGDSALYLCASSYGTGGANPETQYFGPGTRLLVL.

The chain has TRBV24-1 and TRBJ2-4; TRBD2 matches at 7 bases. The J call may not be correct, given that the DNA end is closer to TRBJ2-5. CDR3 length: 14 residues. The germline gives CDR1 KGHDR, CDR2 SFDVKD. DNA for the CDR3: TGTGCCACCAGTGATAAGGCGGGGGTAGAGACCCAGTACTTC. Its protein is CATSDKAGVETQYF.

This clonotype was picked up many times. CDR3 sequence (DNA): TGCAGTGCTAGAAGTCCCCGGGACCGTAACTATGGCTACACCTTC. Protein: CSARSPRDRNYGYTF. The V gene is TRBV20-1, the J gene TRBJ1-2; the D gene is possibly TRBD1 (5 bases). The germline CDR1 and CDR2 sequences are DFQATT and SNEGSKA (reference sequence). This CDR3 has 15 amino acids. V lost 2 bases to trimming and J lost 1 base, with 14 bases between them.

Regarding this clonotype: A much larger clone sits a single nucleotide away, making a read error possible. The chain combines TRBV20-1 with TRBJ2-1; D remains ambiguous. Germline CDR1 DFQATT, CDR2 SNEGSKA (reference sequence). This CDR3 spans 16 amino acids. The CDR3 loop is CGATIGPRRPYNEQFF. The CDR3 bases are TGCGGTGCTACCATCGGGCCCCGAAGGCCCTACAATGAGCAGTTCTTC.